The 15 T cell receptor beta chains below all came from one sample that was sequenced in a study of Ad26.COV2.S vaccination and SARS-CoV-2 variants. Treatment specified: about 20 received Ad26.COV2.S at low or high dose, single or two shots; 5 received placebo; per-sample allocation not given. Day 63 after the first vaccine or placebo injection was the time point for sampling. The assay was immunoSEQ multiplex PCR, and TCRdb's table has in-frame clones only and misses some. The sample yields roughly 300,000 clones, approximately 86% seen once. Here the sequenced sample was peripheral blood, taken in a trial of Ad26.COV2.S vaccine versus placebo. The source is a person between 18 and 65 years old who received the Ad26.COV2.S COVID-19 vaccine or a placebo.

This clone has just a few counts. The J gene is TRBJ1-2, the V gene TRBV23-1; a weak D match, TRBD1 (6 bases). TRBV23-1 is an open reading frame, and its role is uncertain. This CDR3 region has 13 residues. V gave up 5 bases and J gave up 4 bases, with 11 bases separating them. This CDR3 reads CASSEGQPYGYTF. In DNA form, the CDR3 reads TGCGCCAGCAGTGAGGGACAACCCTATGGCTACACCTTC.

The chain uses TRBV28 and TRBJ1-1; 7 bases are a match to TRBD1. CDR3 size: 22 residues. Trimming at V came to 4 bases and at J to 1 base, leaving 27 bases not matched to a gene. Looked up from germline, CDR1 is MDHEN and CDR2 is SYDVKM. The CDR3: CASSSFPQGLTGTRLANTEAFF. CDR3 nucleotides: TGTGCCAGCAGTTCATTTCCTCAAGGGTTGACAGGGACTAGACTGGCGAACACTGAAGCTTTCTTT.

This clone was observed a handful of times. This chain links TRBV19 with TRBJ2-3; 8 bases line up with TRBD2. The CDR3 sequence is 15 residues long. V shed 6 bases, J shed 5 bases, and the junction held 10 bases outside the gene matches. Germline V gene data show CDR1 as LNHDA and CDR2 as SQIVND (reference sequence). Here the CDR3 reads CASRNLAGSGDTQYF. For the CDR3, the DNA is TGTGCCAGTAGGAACCTAGCGGGCTCCGGAGATACGCAGTATTTT.

The chain links TRBV11-3 to TRBJ2-3, with 7 bases matching TRBD2. With V trimmed by 11 bases and J by 1 base, 6 bases remained unmatched. The CDR3 consists of 13 residues. The V gene's germline CDR1 is SGHNT and CDR2 YENEEA. DNA for the CDR3: TGTGCCTCCTCGGGGAGGGGCACAGATACGCAGTATTTT. It translates to CASSGRGTDTQYF. The full variable domain, its missing parts supplied by reference TRBV11-3 and TRBJ2-3, is EAGVVQSPRYKIIEKKQPVAFWCNPISGHNTLYWYLQNLGQGPELLIRYENEEAVDDSQLPKDRFSAERLKGVDSTLKIQPAELGDSAVYLCASSGRGTDTQYFGPGTRLTVL.

V usage is TRBV7-8 and J usage is TRBJ1-5; no definite D call. V lost 5 bases and J lost 2, with 13 bases in between. The CDR3 contains 15 residues. Germline V gene data show CDR1 as SGHVS and CDR2 as FQNEAQ. The DNA for the CDR3 is TGTGCCAGCAGCCCTTCCTGGATGGGCAATCAGCCCCAGCATTTT. Translation gives CASSPSWMGNQPQHF.

The rearrangement uses TRBV25-1 and TRBJ2-5, with a tentative D call TRBD1 (5 bases). From germline, CDR1 is MGHDK and CDR2 SYGVNS. V lost 1 base to trimming and J lost 5 bases, with 11 bases between them. The CDR3 spans 14 residues. The CDR3 sequence is CASSESRVGETQYF. CDR3 coding DNA: TGTGCCAGCAGTGAATCCAGGGTTGGGGAGACCCAGTACTTC.

The sample holds one count of this clone. The chain employs TRBV28 and TRBJ1-2, with TRBD1 matching over 10 bases. Germline assignment: CDR1 MDHEN and CDR2 SYDVKM. The CDR3 consists of 16 residues. V trimming: 6 bases; J trimming: 5 bases; junction bases outside the gene matches: 12. CDR3 sequence: CASSRWGQGFPYGYTF. For the CDR3, the DNA is TGTGCCAGCAGCCGTTGGGGACAGGGGTTCCCATATGGCTACACCTTC.

The chain couples TRBV25-1 to TRBJ2-3; possible D gene TRBD1, 6 bases. There are 15 residues in the CDR3. Germline CDR1 is MGHDK and CDR2 is SYGVNS. With 3 bases removed from V and 1 base from J, the gap between germline ends came to 11 bases. CDR3: CASSDWPGGTDTQYF. The CDR3 DNA sequence: TGTGCCAGCAGTGATTGGCCAGGGGGCACAGATACGCAGTATTTT.

The chain uses TRBV28 and TRBJ1-2, with a tentative D call TRBD1 (5 bases). CDR3 size: 14 residues. V gave up 5 bases and J gave up 5 bases, with 15 bases separating them. Germline V CDR1 and CDR2: MDHEN, SYDVKM. The CDR3 region is CASSAPGTAYGYTF. CDR3 bases: TGTGCCAGCAGTGCGCCAGGGACTGCTTATGGCTACACCTTC.

The chain uses TRBV4-1 and TRBJ2-7, with a weak D call TRBD2 (6 bases). CDR3 length equals 16 residues. V lost 0 bases and J 3 bases, leaving 15 bases between the germline ends. CDR1 and CDR2 from the germline V gene are MGHRA and YSYEKL. The CDR3 DNA reads as TGCGCCAGCAGCCAAGACGGGGGACGGTGGATCTACGAGCAGTACTTC. This codes for CASSQDGGRWIYEQYF.

This chain connects TRBV5-1 to TRBJ2-1; D is unclear. From germline, CDR1 is SGHRS and CDR2 YFSETQ. Trimming took 3 bases from V and 2 from J, leaving 9 bases between them. The CDR3 runs to 14 residues. The chain's CDR3 is CASSSDTTYNEQFF. The CDR3 DNA is TGCGCCAGCAGCTCCGACACTACCTACAATGAGCAGTTCTTC.

This rearrangement joins TRBV28 to TRBJ1-1; D may be TRBD1 (5 bases). The CDR3 is 13 amino acids. Germline lookup yields CDR1 MDHEN and CDR2 SYDVKM. The V and J ends lost 9 bases and 0 bases respectively, with 11 bases between them. The CDR3: CASTRQMNTEAFF. The CDR3 DNA reads TGTGCCAGTACGAGACAGATGAACACTGAAGCTTTCTTT. Complete variable domain (other parts from reference TRBV28 and TRBJ1-1): DVKVTQSSRYLVKRTGEKVFLECVQDMDHENMFWYRQDPGLGLRLIYFSYDVKMKEKGDIPEGYSVSREKKERFSLILESASTNQTSMYLCASTRQMNTEAFFGQGTRLTVV.

Only one count was recorded for this clone. This chain joins TRBV20-1 and TRBJ1-6; no definite D call. The ends were cut back, 0 bases at V and 13 bases at J, with 7 bases in the middle. Germline values: CDR1 DFQATT, CDR2 SNEGSKA (reference sequence). The CDR3 spans 11 residues. The CDR3 nucleotides read TGCAGTGCTAGAGACTCCACCCCCCTCCACTTT. This codes for CSARDSTPLHF.

The CDR3 DNA is TGCGCCAGCAGCCGGGGAAGCAGAAACTTAAATGAAAAACTGTTTTTT. Translated, it gives CASSRGSRNLNEKLFF. The V and J genes are TRBV4-3 and TRBJ1-4; D gene ambiguous. This CDR3 has 16 amino acids. V lost 4 bases and J lost 5, with 17 bases in between. The germline V gene encodes CDR1 LGHNA and CDR2 YSLEER.

The genes are TRBV2 and TRBJ2-5; no clear D gene. The length of the CDR3 is 14 residues. The germline V and J ends were trimmed by 6 bases and 2 bases, with 13 bases remaining between them. CDR1 is SNHLY, CDR2 FYNNEI, per germline. The CDR3 DNA sequence: TGTGCCAGCAGAAGTAGGCGGAATCAAGAGACCCAGTACTTC. It yields the protein CASRSRRNQETQYF.